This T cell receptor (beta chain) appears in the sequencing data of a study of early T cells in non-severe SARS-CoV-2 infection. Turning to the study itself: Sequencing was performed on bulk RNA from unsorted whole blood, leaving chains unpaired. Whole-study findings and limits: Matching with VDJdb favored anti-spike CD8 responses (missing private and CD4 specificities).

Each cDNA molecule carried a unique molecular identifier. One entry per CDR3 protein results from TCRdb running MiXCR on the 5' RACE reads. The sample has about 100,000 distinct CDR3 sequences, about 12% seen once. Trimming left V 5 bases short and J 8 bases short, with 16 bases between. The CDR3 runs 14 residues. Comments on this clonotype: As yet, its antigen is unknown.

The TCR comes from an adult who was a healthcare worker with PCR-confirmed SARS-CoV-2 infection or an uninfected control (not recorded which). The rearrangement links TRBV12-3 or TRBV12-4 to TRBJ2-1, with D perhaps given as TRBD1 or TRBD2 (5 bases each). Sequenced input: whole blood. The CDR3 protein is CASSTGTLGDEQFF. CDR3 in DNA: TGTGCCAGCAGTACCGGGACCTTGGGCGATGAGCAGTTCTTC.